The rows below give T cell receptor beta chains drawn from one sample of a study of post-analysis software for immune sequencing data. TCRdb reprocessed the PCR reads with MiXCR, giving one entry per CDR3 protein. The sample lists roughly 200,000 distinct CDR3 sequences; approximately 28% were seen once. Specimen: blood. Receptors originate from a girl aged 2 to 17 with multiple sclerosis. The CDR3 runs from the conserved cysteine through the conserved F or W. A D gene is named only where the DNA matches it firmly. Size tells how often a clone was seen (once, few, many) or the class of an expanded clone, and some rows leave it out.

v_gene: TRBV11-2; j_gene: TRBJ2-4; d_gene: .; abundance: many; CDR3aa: CASSDRSRFMGGRDSKNIQYF; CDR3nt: TGTGCCAGCAGCGATCGGAGCCGGTTTATGGGGGGGCGAGATTCCAAAAACATTCAGTACTTC
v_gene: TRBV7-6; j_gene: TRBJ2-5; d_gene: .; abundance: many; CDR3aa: CASSPTPGETQYF; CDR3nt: TGTGCCAGCAGCCCAACCCCCGGAGAGACCCAGTACTTC
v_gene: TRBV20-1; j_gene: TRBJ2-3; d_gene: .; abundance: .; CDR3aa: CSASPRGGWDTQYF; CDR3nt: TGCAGTGCTAGCCCCCGGGGAGGTTGGGATACGCAGTATTTT
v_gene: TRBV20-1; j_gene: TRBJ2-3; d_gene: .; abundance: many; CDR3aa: CSARVVATARDTQYF; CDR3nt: TGCAGTGCTAGAGTGGTCGCGACCGCTCGCGATACGCAGTATTTT
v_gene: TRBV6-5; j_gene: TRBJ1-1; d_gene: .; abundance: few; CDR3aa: CASRPQGRISTEAFF; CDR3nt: TGTGCCAGCAGGCCCCAGGGGCGCATCTCCACTGAAGCTTTCTTT
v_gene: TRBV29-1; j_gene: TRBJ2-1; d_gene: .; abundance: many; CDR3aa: CSVATASSYNEQFF; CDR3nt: TGCAGCGTCGCGACTGCGAGCTCCTACAATGAGCAGTTCTTC
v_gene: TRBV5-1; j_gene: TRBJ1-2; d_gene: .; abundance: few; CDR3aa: CASSLNGGASYGHTF; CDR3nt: TGCGCCAGCAGCTTGAACGGGGGCGCGAGCTATGGCCACACCTTC
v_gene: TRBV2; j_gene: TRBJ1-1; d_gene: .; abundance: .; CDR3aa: CASSEPTGPEAFF; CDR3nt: TGTGCCAGCAGTGAACCCACAGGCCCTGAGGCTTTCTTT
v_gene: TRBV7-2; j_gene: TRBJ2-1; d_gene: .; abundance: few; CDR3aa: CASSSPAHNEQFF; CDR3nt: TGTGCCAGCAGCTCCCCGGCGCACAATGAGCAGTTCTTC
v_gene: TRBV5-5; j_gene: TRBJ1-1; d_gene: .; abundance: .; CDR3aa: CASSLEWTADEAFF; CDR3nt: TGTGCCAGCAGCTTGGAGTGGACAGCAGATGAAGCTTTCTTT
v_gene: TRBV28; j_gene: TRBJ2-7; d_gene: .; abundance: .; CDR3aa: CASRGAGRSYEQYF; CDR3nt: TGTGCCAGCAGGGGGGCAGGACGCTCCTACGAGCAGTACTTC
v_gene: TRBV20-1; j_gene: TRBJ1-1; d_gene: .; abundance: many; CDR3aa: CSAGGTPNTEAFF; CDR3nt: TGCAGTGCTGGCGGGACACCGAACACTGAAGCTTTCTTT
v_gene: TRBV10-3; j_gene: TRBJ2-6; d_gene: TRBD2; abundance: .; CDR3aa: CAISERSSGGSGANVLTF; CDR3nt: TGTGCCATCAGTGAGCGGTCTAGCGGGGGGTCTGGGGCCAACGTCCTGACTTTC
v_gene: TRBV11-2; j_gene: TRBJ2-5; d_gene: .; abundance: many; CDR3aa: CASSFGQKETQYF; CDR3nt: TGTGCCAGCAGCTTCGGCCAGAAGGAGACCCAGTACTTC